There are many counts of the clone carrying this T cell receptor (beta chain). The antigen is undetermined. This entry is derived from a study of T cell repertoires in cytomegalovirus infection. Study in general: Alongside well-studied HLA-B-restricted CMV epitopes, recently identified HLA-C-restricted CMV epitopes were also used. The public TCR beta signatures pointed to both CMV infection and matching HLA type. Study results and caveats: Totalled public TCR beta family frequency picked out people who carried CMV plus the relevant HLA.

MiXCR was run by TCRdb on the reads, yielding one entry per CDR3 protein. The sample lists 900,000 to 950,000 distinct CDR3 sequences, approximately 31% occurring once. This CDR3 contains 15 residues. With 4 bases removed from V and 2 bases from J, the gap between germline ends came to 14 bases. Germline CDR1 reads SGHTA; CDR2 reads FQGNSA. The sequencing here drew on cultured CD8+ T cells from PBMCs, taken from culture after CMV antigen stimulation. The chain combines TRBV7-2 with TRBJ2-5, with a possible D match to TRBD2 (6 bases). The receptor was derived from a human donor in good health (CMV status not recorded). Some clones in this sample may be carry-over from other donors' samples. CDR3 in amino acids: CASSSRPSVQETQYF. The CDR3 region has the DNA TGTGCCAGCAGCTCTCGGCCTAGCGTTCAAGAGACCCAGTACTTC.